One and the same sample provided the 13 T cell receptor beta chains below, sequenced in a study of Graves' ophthalmopathy and Graves' hyperthyroidism. From RNA, the CDR3 regions of TCR beta chains were amplified and sequenced. The authors performed first-round RT-PCR with HTBI primers and then a second-round multiplex PCR. Using its own MiXCR run on the multiplex PCR reads, TCRdb lists one record per CDR3 protein. The table shows a few hundred thousand distinct CDR3 sequences, with 15% to 20% occurring only once. Sequencing was done on a sample of peripheral blood. The receptors stem from an adult woman with stable Graves' hyperthyroidism.

There are a few counts of this clonotype. The CDR3 coding sequence is TGTGCCAGCAGTTTGGATGGAGGCTATGGCTACACCTTC. Amino acids: CASSLDGGYGYTF. J is TRBJ1-2 and V is TRBV12-3 or TRBV12-4; D is uncertain. V was cut by 3 bases and J by 4 bases, with 9 bases left in between. The CDR3 is made up of 13 amino acids.

The chain uses TRBV2 and TRBJ2-1; TRBD1 is a possible D gene (6 bases). CDR3 size: 13 residues. Trimming removed 10 bases from V and 1 base from J, with 11 bases in between. Germline V gene sequence: CDR1 SNHLY, CDR2 FYNNEI. The CDR3 region has the DNA TGTGCCACCGCCGGGACATCCTACAATGAGCAGTTCTTC. Translating gives CATAGTSYNEQFF.

The chain joins TRBV29-1 to TRBJ1-2; TRBD1 might be the D (6 bases). Germline values: CDR1 SQVTM, CDR2 ANQGSEA. CDR3 length: 13 amino acids. V dropped 4 bases and J dropped 1 base, with 10 bases sitting between them. CDR3 residues: CSVGQGINYGYTF. CDR3 bases: TGCAGCGTTGGCCAGGGGATTAACTATGGCTACACCTTC.

This clonotype has a count of ten or more. The V gene is TRBV11-2, the J gene TRBJ2-5; tentative D call: TRBD2 (5 bases). The V end lost 5 bases, the J end lost 5 bases, and 12 bases lay between the germline ends. CDR3 size: 13 residues. Per the germline V gene, CDR1 is SGHAT and CDR2 is FQNNGV. The CDR3 protein is CASSPRRQETQYF. The DNA of the CDR3 is TGTGCCAGCAGCCCCCGGAGGCAGGAGACCCAGTACTTC.

A few counts support this clonotype. This rearrangement joins TRBV27 to TRBJ2-4, with a tentative D call TRBD1 (5 bases). Gene TRBJ2-1 matches the end of the DNA better, so the J call may be wrong. This CDR3 comprises 15 residues. Germline CDR1 is MNHEY and CDR2 is SMNVEV (reference sequence). CDR3 residues: CASSLSTVGRAQQFF. The DNA of the CDR3 is TGTGCCAGCAGTTTATCCACAGTGGGCAGGGCGCAGCAGTTCTTC.

This clonotype showed up many times. The rearrangement uses TRBV9 and TRBJ2-7; D not certain. The CDR3 consists of 16 residues. V was shortened by 3 bases and J by 1 base, with 17 bases between the two germline ends. Germline V CDR1 and CDR2: SGDLS, YYNGEE. The CDR3, as DNA: TGTGCCAGCAGCGCATCGGCCGGGTCCCAATCCTACGAGCAGTACTTC. Amino acids: CASSASAGSQSYEQYF.

This clonotype has just a few counts. This clone may be a read error of a much larger clone one base away. This chain joins TRBV30 and TRBJ1-1; D possibly corresponds to TRBD1 (6 bases). The CDR3 is 14 amino acids. CDR1 and CDR2 (germline): GTSNPN, SVGIG (reference sequence). The CDR3 sequence is CAWSIGQMNTEACF. The CDR3 DNA sequence: TGTGCCTGGAGCATCGGACAGATGAACACTGAAGCTTGCTTT. Full variable domain (missing parts from reference TRBV30 and TRBJ1-1): SQTIHQWPATLVQPVGSPLSLECTVEGTSNPNLYWYRQAAGRGLQLLFYSVGIGQISSEVPQNLSASRPQDRQFILSSKKLLLSDSGFYLCAWSIGQMNTEACFGQGTRLTVV.

CDR3 in amino acids: CASSLGPYLEAFF. The CDR3 region has the DNA TGTGCCAGCAGTTTAGGGCCGTACCTTGAAGCTTTCTTT. The chain uses TRBV27 and TRBJ1-1; D gene uncertain. The length of the CDR3 is 13 residues. Trimming left V 2 bases short and J 7 bases short, with 11 bases between. Germline V gene lookup returns CDR1 MNHEY and CDR2 SMNVEV (reference sequence).

This clonotype was seen ten or more times. This chain links TRBV6-2 or TRBV6-3 with TRBJ2-4, with a weak D call TRBD2 (5 bases). CDR1 and CDR2 (germline): MNHEY, SVGEGT. V was pared by 2 bases and J by 4 bases, with 30 bases between. The CDR3 loop spans 21 amino acids. In nucleotides, the CDR3 is TGTGCCAGCAGTTACCTTCCTCCCAGCGACTATGTGGGTTTGGTGAAAAACATTCAGTACTTC. Translation: CASSYLPPSDYVGLVKNIQYF.

This chain links TRBV5-1 with TRBJ2-5, with TRBD2 identical over 7 bases. Trimming took 4 bases from V and 5 from J; bases not matched to a gene: 14. The CDR3 runs 16 residues. CDR1 and CDR2 (germline): SGHRS, YFSETQ. The CDR3 bases are TGCGCCAGCAGCCCAGAGTGGCTGGCGGGAGTCGAGACCCAGTACTTC. Encoded protein: CASSPEWLAGVETQYF.

This clonotype came up once. V and J are TRBV6-5 and TRBJ1-2; a possible D gene is TRBD1 (5 bases). Germline CDR1 reads MNHEY; CDR2 reads SVGAGI. The V gene lost 4 bases and the J gene lost 7 bases, with 19 bases spanning the gap. The CDR3 consists of 15 residues. The CDR3 region has the DNA TGTGCCAGCAGTTCCGTCAACCAGGGTGTTGGTGGCTACACCTTC. Its protein is CASSSVNQGVGGYTF.

The table lists this clonotype with many counts. The chain has TRBV7-2 and TRBJ2-5; TRBD2 matches 10 bases. CDR3 length: 16 residues. V was pared by 5 bases and J by 0 bases, with 6 bases of the junction left unmatched. Germline loops: CDR1 SGHTA, CDR2 FQGNSA. The CDR3 loop reads CASSPGTSVHQETQYF. The CDR3, as DNA: TGTGCCAGCAGCCCCGGGACTAGCGTTCACCAAGAGACCCAGTACTTC.

This clonotype was detected many times. The CDR3 sequence is CATHGGLYEQYF. The CDR3 bases are TGTGCCACCCACGGGGGCCTCTACGAGCAGTACTTC. The chain carries TRBV28 and TRBJ2-7; tentatively, D is TRBD1 or TRBD2 (6 bases each). This CDR3 contains 12 residues. CDR1 and CDR2 (germline): MDHEN, SYDVKM. V was clipped by 10 bases and J by 3 bases, with 13 bases between them.